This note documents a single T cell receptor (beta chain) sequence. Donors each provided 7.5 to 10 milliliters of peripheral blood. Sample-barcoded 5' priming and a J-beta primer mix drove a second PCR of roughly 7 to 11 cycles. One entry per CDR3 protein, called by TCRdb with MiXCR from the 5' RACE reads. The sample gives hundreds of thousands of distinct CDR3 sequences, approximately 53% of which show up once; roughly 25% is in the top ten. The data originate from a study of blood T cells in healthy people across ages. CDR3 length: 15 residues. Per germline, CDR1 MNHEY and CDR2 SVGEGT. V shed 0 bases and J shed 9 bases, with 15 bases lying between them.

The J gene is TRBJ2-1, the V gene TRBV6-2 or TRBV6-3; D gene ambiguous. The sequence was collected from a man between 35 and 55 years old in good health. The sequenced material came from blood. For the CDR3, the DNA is TGTGCCAGCAGTTACTCGAAGTCCAGCCTCGGTGAGCAGTTCTTC. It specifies CASSYSKSSLGEQFF.